This entry lists 11 T cell receptor beta chains sequenced from one sample in a study of T cell responses to AZD1222 COVID-19 vaccine. TCRdb's copy holds only in-frame clones and misses some; the assay was immunoSEQ multiplex PCR. The sample holds more than 150,000 clones, 90% seen once. The sequencing here drew on peripheral blood, taken on day 0 of AZD1222 vaccination. The receptors come from an adult in good health.

This rearrangement joins TRBV5-1 to TRBJ2-7; TRBD1 aligns across 7 bases. Unmatched junction bases numbered 5, after V lost 0 bases and J lost 2 bases. CDR3 length: 15 residues. Germline loops: CDR1 SGHRS, CDR2 YFSETQ. Here the CDR3 DNA reads TGCGCCAGCAGCTTGGTAGTAGGACAGGCCTACGAGCAGTACTTC. It translates to CASSLVVGQAYEQYF.

The V gene is TRBV14, the J gene TRBJ1-1, with 7 bases matching TRBD1. The CDR3 length is 15 residues. The ends lost 2 bases at V and 3 bases at J; junction bases unmatched: 6. Per germline, CDR1 SGHDN and CDR2 FVKESK. CDR3 sequence (DNA): TGTGCCAGCAGCCAAATCCAGGGGGTTTACACTGAAGCTTTCTTT. Translated: CASSQIQGVYTEAFF.

The chain couples TRBV19 to TRBJ1-2; 8 bases line up with TRBD1. The CDR3 runs to 16 residues. The germline V gene has CDR1 LNHDA and CDR2 SQIVND (reference sequence). V lost 6 bases and J lost 4; bases outside the gene matches: 13. The CDR3 here is CASRRGQEHGGYGYTF. The CDR3 nucleotides are TGTGCCAGTAGGCGGGGACAGGAGCACGGGGGCTATGGCTACACCTTC.

The V gene is TRBV6-5, the J gene TRBJ1-3; D might be TRBD1 (6 bases). V was shortened by 2 bases and J by 2 bases, with 10 bases between the two germline ends. This CDR3 has 15 amino acids. The germline V gene has CDR1 MNHEY and CDR2 SVGAGI. The CDR3 DNA reads TGTGCCAGCAGTTACGGGGGGGGGCCTGGAAACACCATATATTTT. It is translated as CASSYGGGPGNTIYF.

The V call is TRBV28, the J call TRBJ1-4, with D unclear. V was trimmed by 3 bases and J by 7 bases, leaving 12 bases between them. The CDR3 loop spans 14 amino acids. Germline CDR1 reads MDHEN; CDR2 reads SYDVKM. The CDR3: CASSLGRGGEKLFF. The CDR3 DNA sequence: TGTGCCAGCAGTTTGGGGAGAGGAGGTGAAAAACTGTTTTTT.

The chain couples TRBV28 to TRBJ1-4; TRBD1 agrees at 7 bases. Germline trimming cut 6 bases from V and 2 bases from J; bases unmatched to any gene: 6. Germline CDR1 is MDHEN and CDR2 is SYDVKM. The CDR3 covers 15 residues. The CDR3 here is CASSSPRGTNEKLFF. The CDR3 DNA reads as TGTGCCAGCAGCTCCCCCAGGGGGACTAATGAAAAACTGTTTTTT. Combining the CDR3 with reference TRBV28 and TRBJ1-4 gives the whole variable domain DVKVTQSSRYLVKRTGEKVFLECVQDMDHENMFWYRQDPGLGLRLIYFSYDVKMKEKGDIPEGYSVSREKKERFSLILESASTNQTSMYLCASSSPRGTNEKLFFGSGTQLSVL.

V gene TRBV6-5 combines with J gene TRBJ1-5; D remains unclear. The CDR3 has 13 residues. Trimming left V 6 bases short and J 3 bases short, with 9 bases between. Germline loops: CDR1 MNHEY, CDR2 SVGAGI. The CDR3 DNA sequence: TGTGCCAGCAGGAAGGGTCTCAATCAGCCCCAGCATTTT. It is translated as CASRKGLNQPQHF.

The chain couples TRBV19 to TRBJ1-4; D is possibly TRBD1 (6 bases). The CDR3 has 15 amino acids. The germline V gene encodes CDR1 LNHDA and CDR2 SQIVND (reference sequence). V shed 4 bases and J shed 4 bases, with 13 bases lying between them. The CDR3 DNA is TGTGCCAGTAGTAAACAGGGTTTTTTTAATGAAAAACTGTTTTTT. This gives the protein CASSKQGFFNEKLFF.

The chain is built from TRBV5-5 and TRBJ1-4, with 9 bases aligning to TRBD1. V lost 4 bases, J lost 7 bases, and 8 bases stayed unmatched. In germline, CDR1 is SGHKS, CDR2 YYEKEE (reference sequence). The CDR3 is 15 amino acids. CDR3 loop: CASSPGTGKSEKLFF. CDR3 nucleotides: TGTGCCAGCAGCCCCGGGACAGGGAAGAGTGAAAAACTGTTTTTT.

This clone was observed a few times. The CDR3 nucleotides read TGTGCCAGCAGTGAAAAGTCAGGGTTACTTCAGCCCCAGCATTTT. Translation gives CASSEKSGLLQPQHF. This chain uses TRBV6-1 with TRBJ1-5; a weak D match, TRBD1 (5 bases). Germline assignment: CDR1 MNHNS and CDR2 SASEGT. V was clipped by 2 bases and J by 6 bases, with 14 bases between them. The CDR3 covers 15 residues.

The chain recombines TRBV18 with TRBJ1-3; D is possibly TRBD1 (5 bases). Trimming removed 2 bases from V and 0 bases from J, with 14 bases in between. The germline V gene has CDR1 KGHSH and CDR2 LQKENI. This CDR3 contains 17 residues. CDR3 region: CASSPGAVLSSGNTIYF. CDR3 coding DNA: TGTGCCAGCTCACCAGGGGCAGTTCTTAGCTCTGGAAACACCATATATTTT.